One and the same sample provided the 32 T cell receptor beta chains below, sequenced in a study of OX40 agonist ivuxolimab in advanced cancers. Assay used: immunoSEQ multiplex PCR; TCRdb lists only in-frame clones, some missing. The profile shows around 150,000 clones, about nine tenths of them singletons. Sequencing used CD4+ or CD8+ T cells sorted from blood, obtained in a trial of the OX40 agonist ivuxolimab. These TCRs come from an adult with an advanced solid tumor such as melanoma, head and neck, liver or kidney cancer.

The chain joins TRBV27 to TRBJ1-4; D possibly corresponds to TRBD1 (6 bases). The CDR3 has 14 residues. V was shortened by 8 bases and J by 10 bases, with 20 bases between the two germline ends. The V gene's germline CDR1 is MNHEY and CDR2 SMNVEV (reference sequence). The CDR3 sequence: CASSHEGGRVKLFF. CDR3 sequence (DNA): TGTGCCAGCTCGCACGAGGGGGGCAGGGTAAAACTGTTTTTT.

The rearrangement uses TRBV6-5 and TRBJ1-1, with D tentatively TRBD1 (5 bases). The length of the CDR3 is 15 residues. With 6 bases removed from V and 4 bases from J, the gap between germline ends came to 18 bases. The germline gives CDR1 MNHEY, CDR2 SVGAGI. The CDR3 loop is CASRAGGGYGTEAFF. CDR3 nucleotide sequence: TGTGCCAGCAGAGCCGGCGGGGGGTACGGCACTGAAGCTTTCTTT.

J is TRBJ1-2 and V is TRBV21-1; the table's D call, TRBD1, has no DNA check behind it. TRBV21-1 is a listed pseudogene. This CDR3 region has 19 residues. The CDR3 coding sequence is TGTGCCAGCAGCAAAGCCTCGCCCAGGTCCGCCCCAACTAACTATGGCTACACCTTC. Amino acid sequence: CASSKASPRSAPTNYGYTF.

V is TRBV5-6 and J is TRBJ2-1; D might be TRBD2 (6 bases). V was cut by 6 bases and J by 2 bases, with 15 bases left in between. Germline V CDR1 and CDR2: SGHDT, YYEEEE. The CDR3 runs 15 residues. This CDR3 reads CASIRDSTAYNEQFF. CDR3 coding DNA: TGTGCCAGCATACGGGACTCCACGGCCTACAATGAGCAGTTCTTC.

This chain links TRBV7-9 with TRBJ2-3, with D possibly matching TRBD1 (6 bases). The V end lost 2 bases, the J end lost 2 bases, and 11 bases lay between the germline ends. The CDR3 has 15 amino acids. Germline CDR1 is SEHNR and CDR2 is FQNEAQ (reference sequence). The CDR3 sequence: CASSLRDIDTDTQYF. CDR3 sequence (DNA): TGTGCCAGCAGCTTAAGGGACATAGACACAGATACGCAGTATTTT.

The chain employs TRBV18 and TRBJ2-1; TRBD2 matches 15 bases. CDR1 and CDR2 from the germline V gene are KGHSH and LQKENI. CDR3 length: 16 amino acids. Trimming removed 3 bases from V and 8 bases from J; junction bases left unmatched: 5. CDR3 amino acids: CASSPRGLAGGDEQFF. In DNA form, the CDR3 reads TGTGCCAGCTCACCCCGGGGACTAGCGGGAGGAGATGAGCAGTTCTTC.

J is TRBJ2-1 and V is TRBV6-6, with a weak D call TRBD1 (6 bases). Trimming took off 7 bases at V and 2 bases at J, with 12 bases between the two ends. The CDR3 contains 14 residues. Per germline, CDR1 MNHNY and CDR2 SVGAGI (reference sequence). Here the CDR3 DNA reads TGTGCCAGCAAACCCGGGACAACCTACAATGAGCAGTTCTTC. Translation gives CASKPGTTYNEQFF.

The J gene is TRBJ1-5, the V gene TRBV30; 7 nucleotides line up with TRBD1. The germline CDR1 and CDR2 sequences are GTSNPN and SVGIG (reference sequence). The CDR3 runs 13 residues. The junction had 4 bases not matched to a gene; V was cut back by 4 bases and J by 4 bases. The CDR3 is CAWTRQGNQPQHF. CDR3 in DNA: TGTGCCTGGACGAGACAGGGAAATCAGCCCCAGCATTTT.

The CDR3 DNA reads as TGCGCCAGCAGCCCCGAGGGGGCCTACGAGCAGTACTTC. The encoded protein is CASSPEGAYEQYF. The genes are TRBV5-1 and TRBJ2-7; tentative D call: TRBD1 (6 bases). Germline CDR1 reads SGHRS; CDR2 reads YFSETQ. V was cut by 4 bases and J by 2 bases, with 10 bases left in between. The CDR3 covers 13 residues.

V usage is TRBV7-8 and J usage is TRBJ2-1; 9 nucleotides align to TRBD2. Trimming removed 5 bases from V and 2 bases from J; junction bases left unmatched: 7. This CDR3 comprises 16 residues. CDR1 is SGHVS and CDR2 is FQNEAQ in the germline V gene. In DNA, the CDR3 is TGTGCCAGCAGCCCCGCCCCTAGCGGGGCCTACAATGAGCAGTTCTTC. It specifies CASSPAPSGAYNEQFF.

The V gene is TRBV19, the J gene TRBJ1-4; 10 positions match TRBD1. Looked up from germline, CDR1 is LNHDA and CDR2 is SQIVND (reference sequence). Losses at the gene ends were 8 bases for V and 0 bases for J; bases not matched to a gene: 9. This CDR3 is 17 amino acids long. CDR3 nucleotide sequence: TGTGCCAGTTCTCGGGGACAGGGGATAGCAACTAATGAAAAACTGTTTTTT. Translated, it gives CASSRGQGIATNEKLFF.

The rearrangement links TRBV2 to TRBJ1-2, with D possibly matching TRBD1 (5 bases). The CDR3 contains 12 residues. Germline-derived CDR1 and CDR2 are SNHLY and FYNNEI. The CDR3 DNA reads TGTGTACTGGGGGAGGGCTGGGATGGCTACACCTTC. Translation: CVLGEGWDGYTF.

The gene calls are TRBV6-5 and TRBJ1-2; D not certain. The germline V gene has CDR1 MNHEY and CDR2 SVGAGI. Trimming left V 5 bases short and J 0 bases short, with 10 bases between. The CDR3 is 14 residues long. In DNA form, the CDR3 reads TGTGCCAGCAGTGGCCGCGGAGCTAACTATGGCTACACCTTC. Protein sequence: CASSGRGANYGYTF.

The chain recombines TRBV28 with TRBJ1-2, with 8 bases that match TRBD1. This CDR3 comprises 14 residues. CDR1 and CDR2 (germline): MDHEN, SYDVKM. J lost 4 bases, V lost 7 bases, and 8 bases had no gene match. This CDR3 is CASKGAGGSYGYTF. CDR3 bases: TGTGCCAGCAAGGGGGCAGGGGGCAGCTATGGCTACACCTTC.

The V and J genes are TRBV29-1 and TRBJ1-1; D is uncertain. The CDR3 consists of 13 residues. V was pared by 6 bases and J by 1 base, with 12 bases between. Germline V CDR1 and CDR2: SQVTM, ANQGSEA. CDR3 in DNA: TGCAGCGTGGCCGTGGGAGAGAACACTGAAGCTTTCTTT. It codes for CSVAVGENTEAFF. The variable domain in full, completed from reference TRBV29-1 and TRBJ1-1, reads SAVISQKPSRDICQRGTSLTIQCQVDSQVTMMFWYRQQPGQSLTLIATANQGSEATYESGFVIDKFPISRPNLTFSTLTVSNMSPEDSSIYLCSVAVGENTEAFFGQGTRLTVV.

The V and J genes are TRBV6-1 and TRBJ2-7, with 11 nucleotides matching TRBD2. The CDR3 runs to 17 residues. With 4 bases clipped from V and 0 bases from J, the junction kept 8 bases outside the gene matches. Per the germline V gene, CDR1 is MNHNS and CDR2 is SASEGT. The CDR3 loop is CASSGAGLAASSYEQYF. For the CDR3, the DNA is TGTGCCAGCAGTGGGGCGGGACTAGCGGCTAGCTCCTACGAGCAGTACTTC.

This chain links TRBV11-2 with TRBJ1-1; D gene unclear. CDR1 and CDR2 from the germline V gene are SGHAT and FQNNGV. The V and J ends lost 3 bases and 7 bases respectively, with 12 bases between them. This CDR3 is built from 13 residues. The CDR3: CASSLLAVLEAFF. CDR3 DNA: TGTGCCAGCAGCTTGTTGGCAGTACTTGAAGCTTTCTTT.

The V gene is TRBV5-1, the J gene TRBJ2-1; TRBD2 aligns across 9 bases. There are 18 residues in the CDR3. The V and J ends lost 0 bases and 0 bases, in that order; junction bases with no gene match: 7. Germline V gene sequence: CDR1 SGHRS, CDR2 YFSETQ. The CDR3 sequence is CASSLVPSGALSYNEQFF. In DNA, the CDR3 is TGCGCCAGCAGCTTGGTTCCTAGCGGGGCCCTCTCCTACAATGAGCAGTTCTTC.

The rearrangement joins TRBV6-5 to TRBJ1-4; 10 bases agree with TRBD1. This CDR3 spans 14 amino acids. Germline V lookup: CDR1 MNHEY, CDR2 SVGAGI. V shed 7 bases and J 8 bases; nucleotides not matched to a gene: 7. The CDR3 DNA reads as TGTGCCAGCAATCCCGGGACAGGGGTCGAAAAACTGTTTTTT. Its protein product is CASNPGTGVEKLFF.

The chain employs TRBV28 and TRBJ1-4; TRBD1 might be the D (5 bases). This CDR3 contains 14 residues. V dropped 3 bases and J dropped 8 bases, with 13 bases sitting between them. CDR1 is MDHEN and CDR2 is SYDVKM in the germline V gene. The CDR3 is CASSLGENWEKLFF. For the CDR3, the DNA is TGTGCCAGCAGTTTGGGGGAAAACTGGGAAAAACTGTTTTTT.

Here the CDR3 DNA reads TGTGCCAGCAGCTTGGGCGGAGTGGGGCAGCCCCAGCATTTT. Translated: CASSLGGVGQPQHF. This rearrangement joins TRBV7-8 to TRBJ1-5; D unclear. This CDR3 has 14 residues. Per the germline V gene, CDR1 is SGHVS and CDR2 is FQNEAQ. V was trimmed by 3 bases and J by 7 bases, leaving 13 bases between them. The full variable domain, in which reference TRBV7-8 and TRBJ1-5 provide the parts outside the CDR3, is GAGVSQSPRYKVAKRGQDVALRCDPISGHVSLFWYQQALGQGPEFLTYFQNEAQLDKSGLPSDRFFAERPEGSVSTLKIQRTQQEDSAVYLCASSLGGVGQPQHFGDGTRLSIL.

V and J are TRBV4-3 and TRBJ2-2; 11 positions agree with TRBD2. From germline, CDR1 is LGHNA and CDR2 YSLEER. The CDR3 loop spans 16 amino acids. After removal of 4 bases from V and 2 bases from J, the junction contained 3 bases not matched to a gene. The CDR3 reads CASSRGLAGNTGELFF. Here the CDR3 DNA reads TGCGCCAGCAGCCGTGGACTAGCGGGTAACACCGGGGAGCTGTTTTTT.

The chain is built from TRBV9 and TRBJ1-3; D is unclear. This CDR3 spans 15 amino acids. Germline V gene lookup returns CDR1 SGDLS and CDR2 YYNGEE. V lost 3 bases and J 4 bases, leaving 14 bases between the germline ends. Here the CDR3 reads CASSEVGDFGNTIYF. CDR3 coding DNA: TGTGCCAGCAGCGAGGTAGGCGATTTCGGAAACACCATATATTTT.

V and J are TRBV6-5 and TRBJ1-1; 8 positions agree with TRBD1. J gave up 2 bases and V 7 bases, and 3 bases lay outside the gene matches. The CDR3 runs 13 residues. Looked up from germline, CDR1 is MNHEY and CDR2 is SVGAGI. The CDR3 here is CASKDRDNTEAFF. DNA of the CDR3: TGTGCCAGCAAGGACAGGGACAACACTGAAGCTTTCTTT.

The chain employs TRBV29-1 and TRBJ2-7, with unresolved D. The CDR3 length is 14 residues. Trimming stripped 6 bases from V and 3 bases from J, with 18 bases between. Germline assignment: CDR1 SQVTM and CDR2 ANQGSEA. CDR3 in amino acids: CSVREGGVYYEQYF. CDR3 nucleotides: TGCAGCGTGAGAGAAGGTGGCGTGTACTACGAGCAGTACTTC.

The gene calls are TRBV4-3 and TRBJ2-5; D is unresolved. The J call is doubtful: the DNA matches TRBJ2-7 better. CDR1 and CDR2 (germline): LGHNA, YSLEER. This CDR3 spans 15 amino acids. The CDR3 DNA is TGCGCCAGCAGCCAAGCGCCACCCAACTCCTACGAGCAGTACTTC. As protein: CASSQAPPNSYEQYF.

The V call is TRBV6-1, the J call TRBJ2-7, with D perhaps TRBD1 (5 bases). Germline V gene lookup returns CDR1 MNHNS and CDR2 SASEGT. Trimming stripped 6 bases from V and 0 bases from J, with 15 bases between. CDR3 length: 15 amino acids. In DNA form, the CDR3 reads TGTGCCAGCAGCGCCCGTGAGACAGCCTCCTACGAGCAGTACTTC. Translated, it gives CASSARETASYEQYF.

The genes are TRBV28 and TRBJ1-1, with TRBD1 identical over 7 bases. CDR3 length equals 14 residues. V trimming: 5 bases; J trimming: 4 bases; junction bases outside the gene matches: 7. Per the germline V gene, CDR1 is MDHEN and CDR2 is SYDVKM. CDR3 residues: CASSIQTGRTEAFF. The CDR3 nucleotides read TGTGCCAGCAGTATCCAGACAGGGCGCACTGAAGCTTTCTTT.

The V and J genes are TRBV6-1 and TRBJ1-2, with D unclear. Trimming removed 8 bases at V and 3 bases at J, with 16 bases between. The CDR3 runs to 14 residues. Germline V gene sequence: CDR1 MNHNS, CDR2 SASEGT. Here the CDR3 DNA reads TGTGCCAGCGGTTCTGACCGGCGCCACTATGGCTACACCTTC. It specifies CASGSDRRHYGYTF.

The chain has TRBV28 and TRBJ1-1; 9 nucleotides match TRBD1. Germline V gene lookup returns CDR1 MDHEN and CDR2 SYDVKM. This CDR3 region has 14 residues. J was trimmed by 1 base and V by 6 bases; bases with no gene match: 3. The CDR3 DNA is TGTGCCAGCAGGCCGGGACAGGGGAACACTGAAGCTTTCTTT. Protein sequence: CASRPGQGNTEAFF.

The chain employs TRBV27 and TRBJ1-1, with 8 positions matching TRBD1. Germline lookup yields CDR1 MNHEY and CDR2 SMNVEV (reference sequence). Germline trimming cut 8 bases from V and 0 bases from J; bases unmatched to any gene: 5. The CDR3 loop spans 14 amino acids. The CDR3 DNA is TGTGCCAGCCTAGCGGACAGGGTGAACACTGAAGCTTTCTTT. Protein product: CASLADRVNTEAFF.

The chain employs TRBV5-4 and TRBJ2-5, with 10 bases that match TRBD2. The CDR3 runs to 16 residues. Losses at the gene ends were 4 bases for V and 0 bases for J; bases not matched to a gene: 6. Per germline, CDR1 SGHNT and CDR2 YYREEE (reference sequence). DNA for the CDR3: TGTGCCAGCAGCATAAAAGCGGGGGGGTACCAAGAGACCCAGTACTTC. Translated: CASSIKAGGYQETQYF.